Listed here is a single T cell receptor beta chain. Its antigen is not yet known. Within one base of it there is no much larger clone, and no base qualities were kept. Another Seattle source contributed samples from volunteer blood donors who had recovered from COVID-19. Whole blood was collected in K2EDTA tubes by collaborating institutions according to the institutions' own protocols. For TCRbeta analysis, collaborators shipped samples as frozen whole blood, isolated PBMCs, or DNA extracted from either of those sample types. TCRbeta CDR3 regions were amplified from genomic DNA by means of the immunoSEQ Assay, a bias-controlled multiplex PCR. In the paper's pipeline: Nucleated cell counts per sample were estimated from amplification of reference gene primers within the assay. Sequence reads were collapsed and filtered to measure the absolute abundance of every unique TCRbeta CDR3 rearrangement. For each sample, productive Simpson clonality was calculated as the square root of Simpson's diversity index over productive rearrangements. The immuneACCESS repertoire file appears here via TCRdb, limited to in-frame rearrangements. These files lack a portion of the clones; in checked studies, under half of the deficit traces to unresolved V genes, and the cause of the others is not known. For V, J and clone size, that table is used; D and trimming come from the DNA. Within this sample are 250,000 or so clones, with roughly 84% of them counted one time only. The ten largest make up 1.5% of the sample.

The entry originates in a study of blood T cell repertoires in COVID-19 (TCRdb year 2020). General notes on the study: Collaborator samples came from the United States, Italy and Spain and covered acute and convalescent phases of COVID-19. The material from the prospective study consisted of cDNA or gDNA derived from T cells, B-cell-depleted T cells, or PBMCs. Subjects who had been exposed to COVID-19, were actively infected with it, or had recovered from it provided the deeply sampled blood TCRbeta repertoires that made up the dataset. The repertoires were released in a freely available public database meant as a resource for research on the immune response to SARS-CoV-2. The samples were drawn from the first 160 participants of the ongoing ImmuneRACE study and from 1,254 subjects provided by 6 global collaborators. Sample metadata almost always included a de-identified subject ID, COVID-19 status, age in years and sex. HLA class I and class II types, where available, came from metadata supplied by the sample provider rather than from assay-based typing.

The paper as a whole reports these results and caveats: The amount of clinical and demographic metadata varied by source and participant and was provided uncurated.

The sequence was obtained from a woman aged 40 to 49 who had recovered from COVID-19. The specimen was peripheral blood.

The CDR3 protein sequence reads: CASSLWGGTNTGELFF. The bases are TGTGCCAGCAGCCTATGGGGGGGGACGAACACCGGGGAGCTGTTTTTT. The V and J genes are TRBV21-1 and TRBJ2-2; the table's D call, TRBD2, has no DNA check behind it. TRBV21-1 is a known pseudogene. The CDR3 numbers 16 residues from cysteine through phenylalanine. Of the read, only the CDR3 DNA is kept; its 48 bases are in frame from base 1.